The 21 T cell receptor beta chains below all came from one sample that was sequenced in a study of blood T cell repertoires in COVID-19. Repertoires were generated with immunoSEQ multiplex PCR, while TCRdb's copy carries only in-frame clones and drops some. The table lists approximately 250,000 clones, roughly nine tenths of them singletons, with approximately 4% in the top ten. The source material was peripheral blood. The source is a man aged 18 to 29 with active or convalescent COVID-19.

V gene TRBV6-1 combines with J gene TRBJ2-1; D is possibly TRBD1 (6 bases). Germline CDR1 reads MNHNS; CDR2 reads SASEGT. This CDR3 spans 17 amino acids. The V end lost 2 bases, the J end lost 4 bases, and 18 bases lay between the germline ends. The CDR3 region is CASSESEWQGPYNEQFF. Here the CDR3 DNA reads TGTGCCAGCAGTGAATCGGAATGGCAGGGGCCATACAATGAGCAGTTCTTC.

A single count supports this clone. The V and J genes are TRBV7-9 and TRBJ2-6; a weak D match, TRBD2 (6 bases). V lost 3 bases to trimming and J lost 2 bases, with 8 bases between them. The CDR3 is 15 amino acids. Germline CDR1 reads SEHNR; CDR2 reads FQNEAQ (reference sequence). The CDR3 region is CASSFREAGANVLTF. In DNA form, the CDR3 reads TGTGCCAGCAGCTTTAGGGAGGCTGGGGCCAACGTCCTGACTTTC.

The rearrangement joins TRBV7-9 to TRBJ2-3; 9 nucleotides agree with TRBD2. With 7 bases clipped from V and 2 bases from J, the junction kept 7 bases outside the gene matches. CDR3 length: 15 amino acids. The V gene's germline CDR1 is SEHNR and CDR2 FQNEAQ (reference sequence). The CDR3 is CASTPSGADTDTQYF. The DNA of the CDR3 is TGTGCCAGCACCCCTAGCGGGGCGGACACAGATACGCAGTATTTT. Variable domain in full (rest from reference TRBV7-9 and TRBJ2-3): DTGVSQNPRHKITKRGQNVTFRCDPISEHNRLYWYRQTLGQGPEFLTYFQNEAQLEKSRLLSDRFSAERPKGSFSTLEIQRTEQGDSAMYLCASTPSGADTDTQYFGPGTRLTVL.

The rearrangement uses TRBV6-5 and TRBJ2-3; the D gene is possibly TRBD2 (5 bases). This CDR3 comprises 12 residues. The V end lost 0 bases, the J end lost 12 bases, and 10 bases lay between the germline ends. The germline V gene has CDR1 MNHEY and CDR2 SVGAGI. CDR3 amino acids: CASSYSGGHQYF. DNA for the CDR3: TGTGCCAGCAGTTACTCTGGAGGCCATCAGTATTTT.

The genes are TRBV5-4 and TRBJ2-4; tentative D call: TRBD2 (5 bases). V was trimmed by 0 bases and J by 1 base, leaving 17 bases between them. The CDR3 covers 18 residues. Per the germline V gene, CDR1 is SGHNT and CDR2 is YYREEE (reference sequence). CDR3 amino acids: CASSLEAPGRWAKNIQYF. The CDR3 nucleotides read TGTGCCAGCAGCTTGGAAGCCCCGGGAAGATGGGCCAAAAACATTCAGTACTTC.

In nucleotides, the CDR3 is TGTGCCAGCAGCCACGCAGGGTTAGCTTTCTTT. Its protein is CASSHAGLAFF. The chain carries TRBV3-1 (or the pseudogene TRBV3-2) and TRBJ1-1, with a weak D call TRBD1 (5 bases). With 3 bases removed from V and 10 bases from J, the gap between germline ends came to 9 bases. The CDR3 spans 11 residues. The germline V gene has CDR1 LGHDT and CDR2 YNNKEL (reference sequence).

This chain connects TRBV5-1 to TRBJ2-1, with TRBD2 identical over 7 bases. Trimming removed 6 bases from V and 8 bases from J; junction bases left unmatched: 5. Looked up from germline, CDR1 is SGHRS and CDR2 is YFSETQ. There are 12 residues in the CDR3. The CDR3 bases are TGCGCCAGCACCCTGGGGGGGGATGAGCAGTTCTTC. Translation gives CASTLGGDEQFF.

The J gene is TRBJ2-3, the V gene TRBV27, with D possibly being TRBD2 (6 bases). Germline lookup yields CDR1 MNHEY and CDR2 SMNVEV (reference sequence). Trimming left V 4 bases short and J 0 bases short, with 11 bases between. CDR3 size: 15 residues. The CDR3 coding sequence is TGTGCCAGCAGTTCGCGGACTACTAGCACAGATACGCAGTATTTT. It is translated as CASSSRTTSTDTQYF.

The rearrangement uses TRBV6-1 and TRBJ2-7, with TRBD2 matching over 12 bases. Germline V gene lookup returns CDR1 MNHNS and CDR2 SASEGT. The ends lost 4 bases at V and 0 bases at J; junction bases unmatched: 16. The CDR3 contains 20 residues. The CDR3 DNA follows: TGTGCCAGCAGTGCTCAACGCGGGACTAGCGGGCGGTCCCACTCCTACGAGCAGTACTTC. Protein: CASSAQRGTSGRSHSYEQYF.

V usage is TRBV19 and J usage is TRBJ2-5; 11 bases are a match to TRBD2. In germline, CDR1 is LNHDA, CDR2 SQIVND (reference sequence). The CDR3 consists of 14 residues. Losses at the gene ends were 7 bases for V and 4 bases for J; bases not matched to a gene: 5. CDR3: CASNSGRAGETQYF. The CDR3 coding sequence is TGTGCCAGTAATAGCGGGAGGGCAGGAGAGACCCAGTACTTC.

The chain couples TRBV6-5 to TRBJ1-1, with 9 bases fitting TRBD1. Per the germline V gene, CDR1 is MNHEY and CDR2 is SVGAGI. The V and J ends lost 1 base and 1 base, in that order; junction bases with no gene match: 4. This CDR3 comprises 16 residues. This chain's CDR3 is CASSYYKGQGNTEAFF. Written as DNA, the CDR3 is TGTGCCAGCAGTTACTACAAGGGACAGGGGAACACTGAAGCTTTCTTT.

This clone was counted a few times. The chain couples TRBV19 to TRBJ1-6; no reliable D call. The V end lost 9 bases, the J end lost 6 bases, and 18 bases lay between the germline ends. The CDR3 covers 15 residues. The germline V gene has CDR1 LNHDA and CDR2 SQIVND (reference sequence). CDR3 region: CASTELAASNSPLHF. In DNA form, the CDR3 reads TGTGCCAGCACCGAGCTCGCCGCCTCTAATTCACCCCTCCACTTT. Full variable domain (missing parts from reference TRBV19 and TRBJ1-6): DGGITQSPKYLFRKEGQNVTLSCEQNLNHDAMYWYRQDPGQGLRLIYYSQIVNDFQKGDIAEGYSVSREKKESFPLTVTSAQKNPTAFYLCASTELAASNSPLHFGNGTRLTVT.

In its sample, this clone was seen once. This chain links TRBV4-1 with TRBJ2-7; TRBD1 matches at 7 bases. The V and J ends lost 3 bases and 1 base, in that order; junction bases with no gene match: 6. CDR3 length: 15 residues. CDR1 MGHRA and CDR2 YSYEKL come from the germline V gene. CDR3 sequence reads: CASSQPRQGSYEQYF. DNA of the CDR3: TGCGCCAGCAGCCAGCCGAGACAGGGATCCTACGAGCAGTACTTC.

The V and J genes are TRBV25-1 and TRBJ1-1; maybe TRBD1 (5 bases). Germline CDR1 reads MGHDK; CDR2 reads SYGVNS. There are 14 residues in the CDR3. Trimming took 5 bases from V and 5 from J, leaving 15 bases between them. In DNA, the CDR3 is TGTGCCAGCAGTACGCAGGGTATTGGGACTGAAGCTTTCTTT. Translating it yields CASSTQGIGTEAFF.

The gene calls are TRBV2 and TRBJ2-3; weak D call: TRBD2 (7 bases). CDR3 length: 16 residues. Germline lookup yields CDR1 SNHLY and CDR2 FYNNEI. The germline V and J ends were trimmed by 3 bases and 2 bases, with 15 bases remaining between them. CDR3 protein: CASSDRGGGLTDTQYF. The CDR3 DNA is TGTGCCAGCAGTGATAGGGGGGGAGGCCTCACAGATACGCAGTATTTT.

This clone occurred many times. This chain links TRBV5-1 with TRBJ1-2; D is possibly TRBD1 (5 bases). The CDR3 consists of 14 residues. Trimming stripped 1 base from V and 5 bases from J, with 12 bases between. In germline, CDR1 is SGHRS, CDR2 YFSETQ. For the CDR3, the DNA is TGCGCCAGCAGCTTGATGACAGCCCAGTATGGCTACACCTTC. Translating gives CASSLMTAQYGYTF.

The chain carries TRBV25-1 and TRBJ1-5, with 8 bases identical to TRBD1. The CDR3 sequence is 12 residues long. Losses at the gene ends were 7 bases for V and 6 bases for J; bases not matched to a gene: 2. Looked up from germline, CDR1 is MGHDK and CDR2 is SYGVNS. CDR3 protein: CASITGGQPQHF. The CDR3, as DNA: TGTGCCAGCATCACAGGGGGTCAGCCCCAGCATTTT.

V and J are TRBV28 and TRBJ1-5; D not resolved. CDR1 and CDR2 from the germline V gene are MDHEN and SYDVKM. The CDR3 is 13 residues long. V was pared by 7 bases and J by 6 bases, with 13 bases between. The CDR3 DNA sequence: TGTGCCAGCACCCCACCAGAACGTCAGCCCCAGCATTTT. It translates to CASTPPERQPQHF.

The DNA for the CDR3 is TGTGCCAGCAGTTACTCGTACGGGCAGGGTACCTACGAGCAGTACTTC. Translation: CASSYSYGQGTYEQYF. V and J are TRBV6-5 and TRBJ2-7, with D possibly matching TRBD1 (5 bases). V lost 0 bases and J 2 bases, leaving 14 bases between the germline ends. CDR1 is MNHEY, CDR2 SVGAGI, per germline. This CDR3 comprises 16 residues.

This clone was recorded once. J is TRBJ2-6 and V is TRBV28; possibly TRBD2 for D (6 bases). The CDR3 totals 18 residues. In germline, CDR1 is MDHEN, CDR2 SYDVKM. The germline V and J ends were trimmed by 5 bases and 3 bases, with 20 bases remaining between them. CDR3 in DNA: TGTGCCAGCAGTCCATACTCCCGGGGAGGTGGTGGGGCCAACGTCCTGACTTTC. Residues: CASSPYSRGGGGANVLTF.

Turning to this clone: The same CDR3 is also encoded by other DNA sequences in this sample. The genes are TRBV27 and TRBJ1-2; 9 bases match TRBD1. This CDR3 spans 14 amino acids. The ends lost 1 base at V and 5 bases at J; junction bases unmatched: 2. CDR1 and CDR2 from the germline V gene are MNHEY and SMNVEV (reference sequence). Written as DNA, the CDR3 is TGTGCCAGCAGTTTATTCGGGACAGGGTATGGCTACACCTTC. This sequence encodes CASSLFGTGYGYTF.